Each of the 32 T cell receptor beta chains below was sequenced from the same sample in a study of cytomegalovirus exposure and HLA in healthy donors. PCR was performed using 60 Vbeta and 13 Jbeta primers. The protocol was immunoSEQ multiplex PCR, while the TCRdb copy is restricted to in-frame clones and leaves out a portion. The sample includes tens of thousands of clones, approximately 69% of them seen just once. The sequencing sample was made of PBMCs. The receptors come from a woman between 50 and 59 years old in good health and CMV-seropositive.

V gene TRBV7-2 combines with J gene TRBJ2-2; D is unclear. V dropped 5 bases and J dropped 5 bases, with 6 bases sitting between them. The CDR3 runs 12 residues. Per the germline V gene, CDR1 is SGHTA and CDR2 is FQGNSA. The DNA of the CDR3 is TGTGCCAGCAGCACATATACCGGGGAGCTGTTTTTT. It translates to CASSTYTGELFF.

This clone has only a few counts. The chain carries TRBV30 and TRBJ1-1, with a tentative D call TRBD1 (5 bases). The V end was cut by 1 base, the J end by 2 bases, with 11 bases between. The CDR3 totals 14 residues. Germline loops: CDR1 GTSNPN, CDR2 SVGIG (reference sequence). CDR3 amino acids: CAWSEVQGNTEAFF. The CDR3 region has the DNA TGTGCCTGGAGTGAAGTTCAGGGTAACACTGAAGCTTTCTTT.

The chain couples TRBV5-1 to TRBJ1-2; 9 bases align to TRBD1. This CDR3 contains 13 residues. V dropped 6 bases and J dropped 8; count of bases not matched to a gene: 8. The germline CDR1 and CDR2 sequences are SGHRS and YFSETQ. Here the CDR3 reads CASNPGQGEGYTF. Here the CDR3 DNA reads TGCGCCAGCAACCCGGGACAGGGTGAAGGCTACACCTTC.

The V gene is TRBV5-1, the J gene TRBJ1-3; unclear D gene. The CDR3 contains 16 residues. V lost 3 bases and J 0 bases, leaving 13 bases between the germline ends. Germline values: CDR1 SGHRS, CDR2 YFSETQ. The CDR3 loop reads CASSSRPGISGNTIYF. The CDR3 nucleotides are TGCGCCAGCAGCTCTCGACCCGGGATCTCTGGAAACACCATATATTTT.

This rearrangement joins TRBV7-6 to TRBJ1-2; no firm D call. The CDR3 has 15 amino acids. With 2 bases removed from V and 4 bases from J, the gap between germline ends came to 14 bases. From germline, CDR1 is SGHVS and CDR2 FNYEAQ. This chain's CDR3 is CASSLMEGSFYGYTF. CDR3 DNA sequence: TGTGCCAGCAGCTTAATGGAGGGCTCCTTCTATGGCTACACCTTC.

J is TRBJ1-4 and V is TRBV19, with 9 bases fitting TRBD1. The germline gives CDR1 LNHDA, CDR2 SQIVND (reference sequence). CDR3 length: 15 amino acids. V shed 4 bases, J shed 7 bases, and the junction held 7 bases outside the gene matches. Here the CDR3 reads CASSTGTGQGEKLFF. DNA for the CDR3: TGTGCCAGTAGTACCGGGACAGGGCAAGGTGAAAAACTGTTTTTT.

The chain has TRBV5-6 and TRBJ2-7; 11 bases map to TRBD1. Trimming took 5 bases from V and 0 from J; bases not matched to a gene: 10. The CDR3 totals 17 residues. Germline assignment: CDR1 SGHDT and CDR2 YYEEEE. The CDR3 DNA reads as TGTGCCAGCAGTTCTACTGGGACAGGGGGTTTCTCCTACGAGCAGTACTTC. Protein: CASSSTGTGGFSYEQYF.

V gene TRBV9 combines with J gene TRBJ2-5; 8 bases fit TRBD1. The CDR3 consists of 14 residues. The V gene's germline CDR1 is SGDLS and CDR2 YYNGEE. J was trimmed by 4 bases and V by 3 bases; bases with no gene match: 5. CDR3 loop: CASSATGVRETQYF. CDR3 bases: TGTGCCAGCAGCGCGACAGGGGTTAGAGAGACCCAGTACTTC.

The V call is TRBV2, the J call TRBJ1-6; 10 bases fit TRBD1. Trimming at V came to 10 bases and at J to 9 bases, leaving 9 bases not matched to a gene. From germline, CDR1 is SNHLY and CDR2 FYNNEI. The CDR3 spans 14 residues. The CDR3 sequence: CATGGRDRGSPLHF. As DNA, the CDR3 is TGTGCCACCGGGGGCCGGGACAGGGGTTCACCCCTCCACTTT.

This chain connects TRBV6-5 to TRBJ1-5, with 9 nucleotides matching TRBD1. Per germline, CDR1 MNHEY and CDR2 SVGAGI. This CDR3 spans 14 amino acids. The V gene end was trimmed by 6 bases and the J gene end by 7 bases; junction bases not matched to a gene: 7. The CDR3 DNA reads as TGTGCCAGCAGGCGACAGGGGGAGAGACAGCCCCAGCATTTT. This encodes CASRRQGERQPQHF.

V is TRBV5-1 and J is TRBJ2-2, with unresolved D. The CDR3 has 14 amino acids. The germline V gene has CDR1 SGHRS and CDR2 YFSETQ. V was shortened by 1 base and J by 3 bases, with 7 bases between the two germline ends. The CDR3 is CASSLYFDTGELFF. In DNA form, the CDR3 reads TGCGCCAGCAGCTTGTACTTCGACACCGGGGAGCTGTTTTTT.

V usage is TRBV29-1 and J usage is TRBJ2-2, with D perhaps matching TRBD1 (5 bases). This CDR3 is built from 15 residues. Germline loops: CDR1 SQVTM, CDR2 ANQGSEA. Trimming took 3 bases from V and 4 from J, leaving 15 bases between them. The chain's CDR3 is CSVEEIGAATGELFF. The CDR3 region has the DNA TGCAGCGTTGAGGAAATTGGGGCCGCCACCGGGGAGCTGTTTTTT.

The rearrangement joins TRBV27 to TRBJ1-2, with TRBD1 matching 9 bases. Germline CDR1 reads MNHEY; CDR2 reads SMNVEV (reference sequence). Unmatched junction bases numbered 10, after V lost 6 bases and J lost 8 bases. The CDR3 sequence is 14 residues long. The CDR3 DNA reads TGTGCCAGCAGCTCCGGGACAGGGCCTATGGGCTACACCTTC. Its translation: CASSSGTGPMGYTF.

The chain is built from TRBV4-2 and TRBJ2-5, with 7 bases fitting TRBD1. Germline-derived CDR1 and CDR2 are LGHNA and YNFKEQ. The CDR3 is made up of 16 amino acids. With V trimmed by 0 bases and J by 5 bases, 9 bases remained unmatched. CDR3 loop: CASSQDERGRRETQYF. Written as DNA, the CDR3 is TGTGCCAGCAGCCAAGATGAGAGGGGGCGTCGGGAGACCCAGTACTTC.

This clone occurred a few times. V usage is TRBV7-2 and J usage is TRBJ1-4, with TRBD1 as a possible D gene (5 bases). CDR1 and CDR2 from the germline V gene are SGHTA and FQGNSA. The V end lost 4 bases, the J end lost 6 bases, and 12 bases lay between the germline ends. The CDR3 covers 14 residues. The DNA for the CDR3 is TGTGCCAGCAGCTCTCGGGGGGAAGATGAAAAACTGTTTTTT. Amino acid sequence: CASSSRGEDEKLFF.

The CDR3 nucleotides read TGTGCCAGCACCGAGGGTTATTATAACTATGGCTACACCTTC. Amino acid sequence: CASTEGYYNYGYTF. The chain recombines TRBV6-1 with TRBJ1-2; no clear D gene. V was cut by 7 bases and J by 1 base, with 13 bases left in between. Germline V gives CDR1 MNHNS, CDR2 SASEGT. This CDR3 region has 14 residues.

This clone occurred once. The rearrangement joins TRBV28 to TRBJ1-2; 7 bases agree with TRBD1. Germline V gene data show CDR1 as MDHEN and CDR2 as SYDVKM. The V gene end was trimmed by 10 bases and the J gene end by 3 bases; junction bases not matched to a gene: 8. The CDR3 sequence is 13 residues long. CDR3 sequence: CATPRTGDYGYTF. Here the CDR3 DNA reads TGTGCCACCCCGCGGACAGGAGACTATGGCTACACCTTC.

This clone was seen a few times. The V call is TRBV27, the J call TRBJ2-3; 7 bases match TRBD1. With V trimmed by 3 bases and J by 0 bases, 3 bases remained unmatched. CDR3 length equals 15 residues. Germline loops: CDR1 MNHEY, CDR2 SMNVEV (reference sequence). This CDR3 reads CASSFTGVSTDTQYF. In DNA, the CDR3 is TGTGCCAGCAGTTTTACAGGGGTTAGCACAGATACGCAGTATTTT.

The chain uses TRBV25-1 and TRBJ1-1, with 10 bases fitting TRBD1. The V segment lost 2 bases and the J segment 5 bases; nucleotides outside the gene matches: 8. The CDR3 contains 16 residues. CDR1 is MGHDK, CDR2 SYGVNS, per germline. DNA for the CDR3: TGTGCCAGCAGTGAACAGGACAGGGGGTTGAGGACTGAAGCTTTCTTT. Encoded protein: CASSEQDRGLRTEAFF.

The CDR3 protein is CSVEDTGGNEKLFF. As DNA, the CDR3 is TGCAGCGTTGAAGACACAGGGGGTAATGAAAAACTGTTTTTT. The chain recombines TRBV29-1 with TRBJ1-4, with 8 bases matching TRBD1. V shed 0 bases, J shed 4 bases, and the junction held 1 base outside the gene matches. This CDR3 is 14 amino acids long. In germline, CDR1 is SQVTM, CDR2 ANQGSEA.

The chain employs TRBV10-3 and TRBJ2-7; TRBD1 matches 7 bases. From germline, CDR1 is ENHRY and CDR2 SYGVKD. The CDR3 consists of 13 residues. V lost 0 bases to trimming and J lost 9 bases; unmatched junction nucleotides: 5. The CDR3 coding sequence is TGTGCCATCAGTGAGTCGGACAGGCAGGGGCAGTACTTC. Its protein is CAISESDRQGQYF.

Of note for this clone: One end of the junction does not line up with germline, which may come from a read error. This chain joins TRBV2 and TRBJ2-2; 10 nucleotides align to TRBD2. The CDR3 has 16 amino acids. The germline CDR1 and CDR2 sequences are SNHLY and FYNNEI. Here the CDR3 reads CASSKAGGTNTGELFF. CDR3 nucleotide sequence: TGTGCCAGCAGTAAAGCGGGGGGGACGAACACCGGGGAGCTGTTTTTT. The full variable domain, completed using reference TRBV2 and TRBJ2-2, is EPEVTQTPSHQVTQMGQEVILRCVPISNHLYFYWYRQILGQKVEFLVSFYNNEISEKSEIFDDQFSVERPDGSNFTLKIRSTKLEDSAMYFCASSKAGGTNTGELFFGEGSRLTVL.

The genes are TRBV7-6 and TRBJ1-4; 8 nucleotides agree with TRBD1. J gave up 5 bases and V 5 bases, and 7 bases lay outside the gene matches. The CDR3 runs 15 residues. Germline lookup yields CDR1 SGHVS and CDR2 FNYEAQ. CDR3 DNA sequence: TGTGCCAGCAGCCCTTCCAGGGGGCTGAATGAAAAACTGTTTTTT. Translating it yields CASSPSRGLNEKLFF.

This chain uses TRBV2 with TRBJ2-3, with 7 bases lining up with TRBD2. V was pared by 5 bases and J by 5 bases, with 4 bases of the junction left unmatched. CDR3 length: 13 amino acids. Germline values: CDR1 SNHLY, CDR2 FYNNEI. This CDR3 is CASSWSGEDTQYF. The CDR3 nucleotides read TGTGCCAGCAGTTGGAGCGGGGAAGATACGCAGTATTTT.

In this sample, this clone turned up a few times. This chain connects TRBV6-5 to TRBJ2-5, with 7 bases identical to TRBD2. This CDR3 spans 14 amino acids. The germline CDR1 and CDR2 sequences are MNHEY and SVGAGI. Germline trimming cut 2 bases from V and 3 bases from J; bases unmatched to any gene: 3. The CDR3 sequence is CASSYSGGEETQYF. The CDR3 DNA follows: TGTGCCAGCAGTTACAGTGGGGGGGAAGAGACCCAGTACTTC.

This clone was counted a single time. V gene TRBV4-2 combines with J gene TRBJ2-7, with 10 positions matching TRBD2. This CDR3 spans 15 amino acids. Germline V gene data show CDR1 as LGHNA and CDR2 as YNFKEQ. V gave up 4 bases and J gave up 3 bases; unmatched junction bases: 6. The CDR3 nucleotides are TGTGCCAGCAGCCCCCTAGCGGGGGCCGACTACGAGCAGTACTTC. Protein sequence: CASSPLAGADYEQYF.

The chain combines TRBV11-1 with TRBJ1-1; D is perhaps TRBD1 (5 bases). Germline-derived CDR1 and CDR2 are SGHAT and FQDESV (reference sequence). The V end was cut by 6 bases, the J end by 8 bases, with 13 bases between. The CDR3 has 12 residues. This CDR3 is CASSIPGLEAFF. The CDR3 DNA follows: TGTGCCAGCAGTATTCCGGGACTAGAAGCTTTCTTT.

The chain carries TRBV6-5 and TRBJ1-6; tentative D call: TRBD1 (5 bases). The CDR3 is 15 amino acids. The germline gives CDR1 MNHEY, CDR2 SVGAGI. V was cut by 0 bases and J by 7 bases, with 10 bases left in between. The CDR3 DNA sequence: TGTGCCAGCAGTTACTCGAGGCAGGGAAATTCACCCCTCCACTTT. Amino acids: CASSYSRQGNSPLHF.

This clone was counted between two and nine times. The rearrangement links TRBV5-6 to TRBJ2-5, with a weak D call TRBD1 (6 bases). Germline V gene data show CDR1 as SGHDT and CDR2 as YYEEEE. The V gene lost 1 base and the J gene lost 5 bases, with 12 bases spanning the gap. The CDR3 loop spans 14 amino acids. For the CDR3, the DNA is TGTGCCAGCAGCTTGCAGGGGTCTGGGGAGACCCAGTACTTC. It specifies CASSLQGSGETQYF.

The rearrangement links TRBV19 to TRBJ1-5; 7 nucleotides agree with TRBD1. The CDR3 spans 14 residues. Germline V CDR1 and CDR2: LNHDA, SQIVND (reference sequence). V was pared by 1 base and J by 6 bases, with 3 bases of the junction left unmatched. CDR3 DNA: TGTGCCAGTAGTATAGTGTCAGGGGGTCAGCCCCAGCATTTT. The encoded protein is CASSIVSGGQPQHF.

The chain employs TRBV4-3 and TRBJ1-1; 11 nucleotides match TRBD1. Germline-derived CDR1 and CDR2 are LGHNA and YSLEER. The trim removed 1 base at V and 1 base at J, leaving 14 bases unmatched. The CDR3 has 20 residues. CDR3 nucleotide sequence: TGCGCCAGCAGCCAAGTCCTGGGACAGGGGGGTAAGGTTGCGAACACTGAAGCTTTCTTT. This encodes CASSQVLGQGGKVANTEAFF.

CDR3 coding DNA: TGCAGCGTTCGTGTCAGGGAGGGCAATGAGCAGTTCTTC. Translating gives CSVRVREGNEQFF. This chain links TRBV29-1 with TRBJ2-1; TRBD2 matches at 7 bases. With 5 bases clipped from V and 6 bases from J, the junction kept 7 bases outside the gene matches. Per germline, CDR1 SQVTM and CDR2 ANQGSEA. CDR3 length: 13 amino acids.